This T cell receptor (beta chain) was recovered during a study of graft-versus-host responses after intestinal transplantation. General study results and limits: Graft-donor T cell macrochimerism coincided with high graft-versus-host to host-versus-graft clonal ratios in allografts.

Trimming removed 6 bases from V and 6 bases from J; junction bases left unmatched: 8. CDR3 length: 14 amino acids. CDR1 is MNHNY, CDR2 SVGAGI, per germline (reference sequence). Assay: immunoSEQ multiplex PCR; the TCRdb copy retains only in-frame clones and omits some. The sample includes under 100,000 clones, about four fifths of them seen just once. With respect to this clone: The antigen is not known.

This material consisted of unstimulated CD4+ T cells sorted from spleen or lymph node cells, taken before intestinal transplant. This sequence originates from a human donor who received an intestinal transplant. The V and J genes are TRBV6-6 and TRBJ1-5; 7 bases are a match to TRBD1. As DNA, the CDR3 is TGTGCCAGCAGGGCAGACAGGGATATTCAGCCCCAGCATTTT. It codes for CASRADRDIQPQHF.